This entry features one T cell receptor beta chain sequence. What it binds is not known. TCRdb keeps only in-frame clones here, not all; method: immunoSEQ multiplex PCR. Of 300,000 to 450,000 clones in the sample, roughly 94% were seen once. The data were obtained in a study of Ad26.COV2.S vaccination and SARS-CoV-2 variants. Regarding the study as a whole: Vaccinated and placebo-treated recipients had similar non-spike TCR breadth. Vaccinees reportedly had broad spike-specific CD8+ and CD4+ T cell responses. Vaccinated individuals (as opposed to placebo recipients) had higher spike-specific TCR breadth. The TCR breadth and depth analyses may have produced an underestimate of total T cell responses.

The CDR3 totals 17 residues. The germline CDR1 and CDR2 sequences are SGHKS and YYEKEE (reference sequence). Deletions cut 2 bases from V and 1 base from J, with 19 bases between. This rearrangement joins TRBV5-5 to TRBJ2-7; perhaps TRBD1 as D (6 bases). The material sequenced was peripheral blood, taken after recovery from COVID-19. The TCR originated in a human donor who had recovered from COVID-19. CDR3 region: CASSLPKTGHLSYEQYF. The CDR3 DNA reads as TGTGCCAGCAGCTTACCAAAGACGGGACACCTTTCCTACGAGCAGTACTTC.